Below are 21 T cell receptor beta chains sequenced from a single sample in a study of response to subunit inactivated influenza vaccine. TCRdb re-derived calls from the RT-PCR reads in MiXCR, one entry per CDR3 protein. The sample has fewer than 700,000 distinct CDR3 sequences, around 13% seen once. The sample was PBMCs from blood, taken roughly 46 days after vaccination. The source of these receptors is a man aged 45 to 65 who received an inactivated influenza vaccine.

This clonotype was detected a few times. The V gene is TRBV29-1, the J gene TRBJ1-1, with 8 bases that match TRBD1. J was trimmed by 4 bases and V by 7 bases; bases with no gene match: 8. Germline V gene sequence: CDR1 SQVTM, CDR2 ANQGSEA. The length of the CDR3 is 13 residues. CDR3 nucleotide sequence: TGCAGCGCGCGGAGTGACAGGGGCACTGAAGCTTTCTTT. Protein product: CSARSDRGTEAFF.

The V call is TRBV5-6, the J call TRBJ2-7; D is uncertain. This CDR3 comprises 15 residues. Trimming removed 0 bases from V and 6 bases from J, with 16 bases in between. The germline CDR1 and CDR2 sequences are SGHDT and YYEEEE. Here the CDR3 reads CASSLARRRLGEQYF. The CDR3 DNA sequence: TGTGCCAGCAGCTTGGCCCGCAGGAGACTCGGCGAGCAGTACTTC.

This clonotype was seen ten or more times. This chain joins TRBV7-6 and TRBJ2-2, with 8 positions matching TRBD2. Germline-derived CDR1 and CDR2 are SGHVS and FNYEAQ. J gave up 0 bases and V 10 bases, and 10 bases lay outside the gene matches. The CDR3 is 16 amino acids. The CDR3 nucleotides are TGTGCCATCAACCGCGTAGCGGGGACGAACACCGGGGAGCTGTTTTTT. It encodes CAINRVAGTNTGELFF.

The J gene is TRBJ2-7, the V gene TRBV5-6, with TRBD2 matching 8 bases. Germline CDR1 reads SGHDT; CDR2 reads YYEEEE. This CDR3 contains 14 residues. With 6 bases clipped from V and 2 bases from J, the junction kept 7 bases outside the gene matches. CDR3 nucleotide sequence: TGTGCCAGCATGGGTAGCGGGGCGGCCTACGAGCAGTACTTC. Amino acid sequence: CASMGSGAAYEQYF.

This clonotype was picked up one time. V gene TRBV11-1 combines with J gene TRBJ2-1; TRBD2 matches 8 bases. The CDR3 contains 18 residues. Germline V CDR1 and CDR2: SGHAT, FQDESV (reference sequence). The V segment lost 0 bases and the J segment 5 bases; nucleotides outside the gene matches: 12. CDR3 in amino acids: CASSLAAGGRNIDNEQFF. For the CDR3, the DNA is TGTGCCAGCAGCTTAGCTGCGGGAGGACGCAATATCGACAATGAGCAGTTCTTC.

The V and J genes are TRBV7-2 and TRBJ2-7; TRBD2 might be the D (5 bases). The CDR3 loop spans 16 amino acids. The V gene's germline CDR1 is SGHTA and CDR2 FQGNSA. V was trimmed by 2 bases and J by 2 bases, leaving 16 bases between them. CDR3: CASSLNFATTAYEQYF. The CDR3 bases are TGTGCCAGCAGCTTAAATTTCGCGACTACCGCCTACGAGCAGTACTTC.

This chain connects TRBV10-2 to TRBJ2-1; TRBD2 matches 12 bases. J was trimmed by 4 bases and V by 6 bases; bases with no gene match: 7. CDR3 length equals 16 residues. Germline assignment: CDR1 WSHSY and CDR2 SAAADI. The CDR3 protein is CASRPPSGGVYNEQFF. As DNA, the CDR3 is TGCGCCAGCAGGCCTCCTAGCGGGGGGGTATACAATGAGCAGTTCTTC.

This clonotype was seen a few times. This chain connects TRBV4-3 to TRBJ2-7, with 12 bases fitting TRBD2. Losses at the gene ends were 0 bases for V and 6 bases for J; bases not matched to a gene: 3. The germline V gene has CDR1 LGHNA and CDR2 YSLEER. This CDR3 has 15 residues. The CDR3: CASSQDPSGRGEQYF. CDR3 nucleotide sequence: TGCGCCAGCAGCCAAGATCCTAGCGGGAGGGGCGAGCAGTACTTC.

This clonotype was seen more than once but under ten times. The CDR3 here is CSAAIPGPRPEQYF. CDR3 sequence (DNA): TGCAGTGCTGCCATCCCGGGACCCCGCCCCGAGCAGTACTTC. This chain links TRBV20-1 with TRBJ2-7; D might be TRBD1 or TRBD2, each matching 5 bases. V was pared by 5 bases and J by 6 bases, with 20 bases between. CDR3 length: 14 residues. The V gene's germline CDR1 is DFQATT and CDR2 SNEGSKA (reference sequence).

The CDR3 protein is CASSRFPYEQYF. The CDR3 bases are TGCGCCAGCAGTCGGTTCCCCTACGAGCAGTACTTC. This chain uses TRBV23-1 with TRBJ2-7; D uncertain. TRBV23-1 is an ORF for which the function is uncertain. The CDR3 has 12 residues. V lost 4 bases and J 2 bases, leaving 6 bases between the germline ends.

This clonotype was counted a few times. The chain employs TRBV25-1 and TRBJ2-3; 10 bases align to TRBD2. CDR3 size: 15 residues. The germline CDR1 and CDR2 sequences are MGHDK and SYGVNS. J lost 2 bases, V lost 6 bases, and 5 bases had no gene match. CDR3: CASRDSGGSTDTQYF. The DNA for the CDR3 is TGTGCCAGCAGAGATAGCGGGGGGTCCACAGATACGCAGTATTTT.

The genes are TRBV5-5 and TRBJ1-2; a possible D gene is TRBD1 (5 bases). The CDR3 contains 14 residues. The germline V gene encodes CDR1 SGHKS and CDR2 YYEKEE (reference sequence). V shed 4 bases and J shed 2 bases, with 12 bases lying between them. CDR3 DNA: TGTGCCAGCAGCGCAAACAGGTTGAACTATGGCTACACCTTC. This sequence encodes CASSANRLNYGYTF.

This clonotype appeared a few times. The V and J genes are TRBV20-1 and TRBJ2-1; maybe TRBD1 (5 bases). Per the germline V gene, CDR1 is DFQATT and CDR2 is SNEGSKA (reference sequence). The V gene lost 2 bases and the J gene lost 3 bases, with 17 bases spanning the gap. This CDR3 region has 16 residues. Here the CDR3 reads CSARSAKQGLYNEQFF. CDR3 nucleotide sequence: TGCAGTGCTAGATCGGCGAAGCAGGGCCTCTACAATGAGCAGTTCTTC.

This clonotype was detected only a few times. The chain links TRBV14 to TRBJ2-1; D is undetermined. The CDR3 is 13 amino acids. Looked up from germline, CDR1 is SGHDN and CDR2 is FVKESK. The V and J ends lost 2 bases and 4 bases respectively, with 6 bases between them. The CDR3 loop is CASSQQSYNEQFF. The CDR3 DNA reads as TGTGCCAGCAGCCAACAGTCTTACAATGAGCAGTTCTTC. The full variable domain, its missing parts supplied by reference TRBV14 and TRBJ2-1, is EAGVTQFPSHSVIEKGQTVTLRCDPISGHDNLYWYRRVMGKEIKFLLHFVKESKQDESGMPNNRFLAERTGGTYSTLKVQPAELEDSGVYFCASSQQSYNEQFFGPGTRLTVL.

The V call is TRBV7-9, the J call TRBJ2-1, with a tentative D call TRBD2 (6 bases). The length of the CDR3 is 15 residues. CDR1 is SEHNR and CDR2 is FQNEAQ in the germline V gene (reference sequence). Trimming left V 5 bases short and J 5 bases short, with 16 bases between. The DNA for the CDR3 is TGTGCCAGCAGCCGAAACCGGGACTTACACAATGAGCAGTTCTTC. Translated: CASSRNRDLHNEQFF.

There are a few counts of this clonotype. V gene TRBV12-3 or TRBV12-4 combines with J gene TRBJ2-2; the D gene is possibly TRBD2 (5 bases). The CDR3 is 15 amino acids. The V end lost 1 base, the J end lost 4 bases, and 10 bases lay between the germline ends. CDR3 sequence reads: CASSLVSGSTGELFF. The CDR3 nucleotides read TGTGCCAGCAGTTTAGTCTCGGGGAGCACCGGGGAGCTGTTTTTT.

The chain recombines TRBV6-2 or TRBV6-3 with TRBJ2-7, with D perhaps matching TRBD1 or TRBD2 (5 bases each). Trimming cost V 0 bases and J 0 bases, with 12 bases left between them. Germline V lookup: CDR1 MNHEY, CDR2 SVGEGT. The CDR3 is 16 amino acids. The CDR3 sequence is CASSYSGTATSYEQYF. CDR3 in DNA: TGTGCCAGCAGTTACTCCGGGACGGCAACCTCCTACGAGCAGTACTTC.

This clonotype was counted between two and nine times. V and J are TRBV6-1 and TRBJ2-2; D ambiguous. The germline gives CDR1 MNHNS, CDR2 SASEGT. The germline V and J ends were trimmed by 6 bases and 0 bases, with 8 bases remaining between them. The CDR3 has 14 residues. The CDR3 DNA is TGTGCCAGCAGCCGATGGTCGAACACCGGGGAGCTGTTTTTT. Its protein is CASSRWSNTGELFF.

The gene calls are TRBV10-3 and TRBJ2-5; D may be TRBD1 (6 bases). CDR1 ENHRY and CDR2 SYGVKD come from the germline V gene. V was clipped by 5 bases and J by 4 bases, with 14 bases between them. The CDR3 has 14 amino acids. CDR3 DNA sequence: TGTGCCATCAGTCAACAGGGCGGGTTAGAGACCCAGTACTTC. Translating gives CAISQQGGLETQYF.

This clonotype was observed at least ten times. This chain connects TRBV7-2 to TRBJ2-3, with 7 bases matching TRBD1. Germline V gives CDR1 SGHTA, CDR2 FQGNSA. J gave up 4 bases and V 0 bases, and 1 base lay outside the gene matches. CDR3 size: 14 residues. CDR3 nucleotide sequence: TGTGCCAGCAGCTTAGCAGGGGGCTCAGATACGCAGTATTTT. Protein product: CASSLAGGSDTQYF.

This chain uses TRBV15 with TRBJ2-2; D uncertain. Germline CDR1 reads LNHNV; CDR2 reads YYDKDF (reference sequence). V was shortened by 5 bases and J by 3 bases, with 10 bases between the two germline ends. This CDR3 region has 14 residues. This CDR3 reads CATSLGRDTGELFF. CDR3 coding DNA: TGTGCCACCAGCCTAGGGCGCGACACCGGGGAGCTGTTTTTT.